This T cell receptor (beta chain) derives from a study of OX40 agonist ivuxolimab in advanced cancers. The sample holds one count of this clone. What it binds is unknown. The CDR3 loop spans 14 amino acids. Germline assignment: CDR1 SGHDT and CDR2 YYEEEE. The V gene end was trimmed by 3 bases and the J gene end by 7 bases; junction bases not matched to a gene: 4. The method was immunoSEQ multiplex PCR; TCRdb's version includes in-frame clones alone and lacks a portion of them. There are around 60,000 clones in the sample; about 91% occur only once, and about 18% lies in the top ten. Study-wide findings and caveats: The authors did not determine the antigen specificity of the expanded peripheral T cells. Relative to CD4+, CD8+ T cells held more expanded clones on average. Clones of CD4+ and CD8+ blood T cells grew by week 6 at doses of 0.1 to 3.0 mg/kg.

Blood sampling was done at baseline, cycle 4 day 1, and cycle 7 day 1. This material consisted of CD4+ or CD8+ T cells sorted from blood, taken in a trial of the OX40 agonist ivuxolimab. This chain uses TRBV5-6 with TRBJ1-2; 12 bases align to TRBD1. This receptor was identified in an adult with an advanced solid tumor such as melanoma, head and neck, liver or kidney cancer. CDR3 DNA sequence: TGTGCCAGCAGCTACGGGACAGGGGGCACTGGCTACACCTTC. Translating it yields CASSYGTGGTGYTF. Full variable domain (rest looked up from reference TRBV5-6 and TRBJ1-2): DAGVTQSPTHLIKTRGQQVTLRCSPKSGHDTVSWYQQALGQGPQFIFQYYEEEERQRGNFPDRFSGHQFPNYSSELNVNALLLGDSALYLCASSYGTGGTGYTFGSGTRLTVV.